This T cell receptor beta chain was recovered during a study of identical twins. CDR1 is MNHEY and CDR2 is SMNVEV in the germline V gene (reference sequence). The CDR3 has 13 residues. V shed 4 bases and J shed 10 bases, with 11 bases lying between them. Study conclusions and caveats: Memory repertoires lacked the insertion deficit that abundant cord blood beta clonotypes showed.

Everyone who donated was a healthy Caucasian. Addition of a universal primer site occurred through template switching, and cDNA carried unique molecular identifiers. TCRdb passed the 5' RACE reads through MiXCR, listing each CDR3 protein once. Of more than 650,000 distinct CDR3 sequences in the sample, around 6.1% were seen once. This clonotype was seen ten or more times. The antigen is unknown. The rearrangement links TRBV27 to TRBJ1-6, with a tentative D call TRBD1 (6 bases). The sample consisted of naive T cells sorted from blood. The sequence was obtained from a man between 18 and 29 years old in good health. This CDR3 reads CASSWLGASPLHF. CDR3 in DNA: TGTGCCAGCAGTTGGTTGGGGGCGTCACCCCTCCACTTT.